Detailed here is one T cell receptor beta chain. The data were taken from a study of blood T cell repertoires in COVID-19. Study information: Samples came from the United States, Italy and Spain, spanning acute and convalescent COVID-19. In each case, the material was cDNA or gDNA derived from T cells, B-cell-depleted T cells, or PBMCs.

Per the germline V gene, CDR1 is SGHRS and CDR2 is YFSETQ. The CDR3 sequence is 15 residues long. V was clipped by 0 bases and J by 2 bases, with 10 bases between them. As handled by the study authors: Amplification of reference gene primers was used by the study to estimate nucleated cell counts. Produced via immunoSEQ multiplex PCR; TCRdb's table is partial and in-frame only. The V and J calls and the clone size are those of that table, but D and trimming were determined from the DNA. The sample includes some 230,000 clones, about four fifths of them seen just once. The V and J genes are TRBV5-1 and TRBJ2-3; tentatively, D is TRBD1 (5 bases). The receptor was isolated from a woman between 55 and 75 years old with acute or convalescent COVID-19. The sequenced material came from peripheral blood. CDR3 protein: CASSLEGALTDTQYF. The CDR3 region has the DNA TGCGCCAGCAGCTTGGAAGGGGCCCTCACAGATACGCAGTATTTT.